Listed here are 30 T cell receptor beta chains from one sample, sequenced in a study of blood T cell repertoires in COVID-19. Method: immunoSEQ multiplex PCR; TCRdb's copy keeps in-frame clones and lacks some. The table includes under 350,000 clones, roughly 85% detected once. Sample: peripheral blood. The receptors come from a human donor in a cohort sampled during active COVID-19.

This chain uses TRBV29-1 with TRBJ1-1, with D perhaps TRBD1 (6 bases). This CDR3 is built from 12 residues. The germline gives CDR1 SQVTM, CDR2 ANQGSEA. V was clipped by 4 bases and J by 0 bases, with 6 bases between them. CDR3 in amino acids: CSVGQVNTEAFF. CDR3 nucleotide sequence: TGCAGCGTTGGACAGGTGAACACTGAAGCTTTCTTT.

The gene calls are TRBV5-6 and TRBJ1-3, with D unclear. The V end lost 4 bases, the J end lost 2 bases, and 13 bases lay between the germline ends. Germline CDR1 and CDR2: SGHDT and YYEEEE. CDR3 length: 15 residues. CDR3 loop: CASSNYGVTGNTIYF. In DNA form, the CDR3 reads TGTGCCAGCAGCAACTACGGGGTCACTGGAAACACCATATATTTT.

The chain recombines TRBV6-2 or TRBV6-3 with TRBJ2-7; 10 bases are shared with TRBD2. Unmatched junction bases numbered 15, after V lost 2 bases and J lost 5 bases. The germline CDR1 and CDR2 sequences are MNHEY and SVGEGT. The CDR3 extends over 18 amino acids. CDR3 DNA sequence: TGTGCCAGCAGTTACGCCCCCGGGGGGAGCGGGAGGGCCCACGAGCAGTACTTC. This encodes CASSYAPGGSGRAHEQYF.

The rearrangement joins TRBV10-1 to TRBJ2-1; D is perhaps TRBD2 (7 bases). V lost 6 bases and J 3 bases, leaving 12 bases between the germline ends. This CDR3 comprises 14 residues. The V gene's germline CDR1 is WNHNN and CDR2 SYGVQD (reference sequence). CDR3 region: CASSRGGSYNEQFF. CDR3 DNA: TGCGCCAGCAGCAGGGGAGGGAGCTACAATGAGCAGTTCTTC.

This rearrangement joins TRBV13 to TRBJ2-7; 10 bases agree with TRBD2. There are 16 residues in the CDR3. Germline CDR1 and CDR2: PRHDT and FYEKMQ (reference sequence). Losses at the gene ends were 5 bases for V and 1 base for J; bases not matched to a gene: 8. For the CDR3, the DNA is TGTGCCAGCAGCCCCCGGGTAGCGGGAGGTTCCTACGAGCAGTACTTC. Protein: CASSPRVAGGSYEQYF. The variable domain in full, completed from reference TRBV13 and TRBJ2-7, reads AAGVIQSPRHLIKEKRETATLKCYPIPRHDTVYWYQQGPGQDPQFLISFYEKMQSDKGSIPDRFSAQQFSDYHSELNMSSLELGDSALYFCASSPRVAGGSYEQYFGPGTRLTVT.

This chain uses TRBV19 with TRBJ2-2; maybe TRBD2 (6 bases). The CDR3 consists of 15 residues. The V end lost 5 bases, the J end lost 0 bases, and 10 bases lay between the germline ends. CDR1 is LNHDA and CDR2 is SQIVND in the germline V gene (reference sequence). The CDR3 DNA is TGTGCCAGTAGTTCCGGGGGAGCGAACACCGGGGAGCTGTTTTTT. It specifies CASSSGGANTGELFF.

V usage is TRBV5-1 and J usage is TRBJ1-6, with 8 bases aligning to TRBD1. The CDR3 sequence is 15 residues long. V lost 4 bases and J lost 6; bases outside the gene matches: 6. Germline V gene sequence: CDR1 SGHRS, CDR2 YFSETQ. In nucleotides, the CDR3 is TGCGCCAGCAGCCCGGCGGGACAGGCTAATTCACCCCTCCACTTT. Translated, it gives CASSPAGQANSPLHF.

The V call is TRBV12-3 or TRBV12-4, the J call TRBJ1-3; no reliable D call. The CDR3 extends over 13 amino acids. V lost 8 bases to trimming and J lost 2 bases, with 10 bases between them. The CDR3 region is CASRESAGNTIYF. DNA of the CDR3: TGTGCCAGCCGCGAGAGTGCTGGAAACACCATATATTTT.

This clone was observed once. The chain couples TRBV27 to TRBJ2-3; 10 nucleotides match TRBD1. The CDR3 length is 14 residues. Trimming took 9 bases from V and 6 from J; bases not matched to a gene: 9. Germline CDR1 is MNHEY and CDR2 is SMNVEV (reference sequence). CDR3 DNA sequence: TGTGCCAGTAGGGGAGGACAGGGGGTTGATACGCAGTATTTT. Translation: CASRGGQGVDTQYF.

The chain links TRBV20-1 to TRBJ2-1; the D gene is possibly TRBD2 (5 bases). The V gene's germline CDR1 is DFQATT and CDR2 SNEGSKA (reference sequence). Trimming removed 3 bases at V and 7 bases at J, with 19 bases between. The CDR3 sequence is 15 residues long. CDR3 in DNA: TGCAGTGCTAGTCGCGCGGGCCGTACGGGGAATGAGCAGTTCTTC. Translated: CSASRAGRTGNEQFF.

A few counts support this clone. The chain combines TRBV18 with TRBJ2-2; D uncertain. V lost 6 bases and J lost 5, with 7 bases in between. This CDR3 has 12 amino acids. CDR1 and CDR2 (germline): KGHSH, LQKENI. The CDR3 nucleotides read TGTGCCAGCTCGCCGCGGACCGGGGAGCTGTTTTTT. Amino acid sequence: CASSPRTGELFF.

The chain employs TRBV7-2 and TRBJ2-7; D remains ambiguous. Trimming shortened V by 1 base and J by 5 bases, and 6 bases separated the two germline ends. This CDR3 has 12 amino acids. Germline-derived CDR1 and CDR2 are SGHTA and FQGNSA. In DNA form, the CDR3 reads TGTGCCAGCAGCTTAGTTCGGGACGAGCAGTACTTC. It specifies CASSLVRDEQYF. Looking up the rest from reference TRBV7-2 and TRBJ2-7 gives the full variable domain: GAGVSQSPSNKVTEKGKDVELRCDPISGHTALYWYRQSLGQGLEFLIYFQGNSAPDKSGLPSDRFSAERTGGSVSTLTIQRTQQEDSAVYLCASSLVRDEQYFGPGTRLTVT.

This clone has just a few counts. This chain uses TRBV7-9 with TRBJ1-6; D call uncertain. Germline lookup yields CDR1 SEHNR and CDR2 FQNEAQ (reference sequence). Trimming shortened V by 5 bases and J by 7 bases, and 12 bases separated the two germline ends. The CDR3 is 14 amino acids. The CDR3 here is CASSISTANSPLHF. For the CDR3, the DNA is TGTGCCAGCAGCATCAGCACAGCAAATTCACCCCTCCACTTT. The full variable domain, completed using reference TRBV7-9 and TRBJ1-6, is DTGVSQNPRHKITKRGQNVTFRCDPISEHNRLYWYRQTLGQGPEFLTYFQNEAQLEKSRLLSDRFSAERPKGSFSTLEIQRTEQGDSAMYLCASSISTANSPLHFGNGTRLTVT.

The chain combines TRBV18 with TRBJ2-1; D possibly corresponds to TRBD1 (6 bases). Looked up from germline, CDR1 is KGHSH and CDR2 is LQKENI. This CDR3 contains 13 residues. V was trimmed by 6 bases and J by 5 bases, leaving 11 bases between them. CDR3 region: CASSAQGNNEQFF. The CDR3 DNA reads as TGTGCCAGCTCGGCACAGGGCAACAATGAGCAGTTCTTC.

This chain joins TRBV18 and TRBJ2-2, with D unresolved. The germline CDR1 and CDR2 sequences are KGHSH and LQKENI. This CDR3 spans 14 amino acids. With 3 bases removed from V and 6 bases from J, the gap between germline ends came to 11 bases. This chain's CDR3 is CASSPENTPGELFF. CDR3 nucleotides: TGTGCCAGCTCACCTGAAAACACCCCCGGGGAGCTGTTTTTT. The whole variable domain, filled in from reference TRBV18 and TRBJ2-2, reads NAGVMQNPRHLVRRRGQEARLRCSPMKGHSHVYWYRQLPEEGLKFMVYLQKENIIDESGMPKERFSAEFPKEGPSILRIQQVVRGDSAAYFCASSPENTPGELFFGEGSRLTVL.

V gene TRBV9 combines with J gene TRBJ2-5, with D unclear. The CDR3 has 12 residues. Germline V gene sequence: CDR1 SGDLS, CDR2 YYNGEE. V was cut by 2 bases and J by 7 bases, with 9 bases left in between. The CDR3: CASSVLGGTQYF. The CDR3 region has the DNA TGTGCCAGCAGCGTCCTTGGCGGGACCCAGTACTTC.

The chain joins TRBV3-1 (or the pseudogene TRBV3-2) to TRBJ2-5; a possible D gene is TRBD2 (5 bases). V was trimmed by 4 bases and J by 2 bases, leaving 20 bases between them. CDR3 length: 17 amino acids. Germline lookup yields CDR1 LGHDT and CDR2 YNNKEL (reference sequence). CDR3 coding DNA: TGTGCCAGCAGCCGACGACGGGATATATGGGCTCAAGAGACCCAGTACTTC. Its translation: CASSRRRDIWAQETQYF.

V usage is TRBV9 and J usage is TRBJ1-3; TRBD1 is a possible D gene (5 bases). This CDR3 region has 17 residues. CDR1 is SGDLS and CDR2 is YYNGEE in the germline V gene. Trimming pared 0 bases from V and 0 bases from J, leaving 13 bases between. CDR3 protein: CASSVGAQGSSGNTIYF. The CDR3 coding sequence is TGTGCCAGCAGCGTAGGGGCGCAGGGTTCCTCTGGAAACACCATATATTTT.

This clone was detected only once. J is TRBJ1-2 and V is TRBV19; TRBD1 matches 7 bases. This CDR3 comprises 14 residues. With 10 bases clipped from V and 5 bases from J, the junction kept 13 bases outside the gene matches. Germline CDR1 and CDR2: LNHDA and SQIVND (reference sequence). CDR3 sequence (DNA): TGTGCCACTAAGACAAAGACAGGGATATATGGCTACACCTTC. As protein: CATKTKTGIYGYTF.

The CDR3 coding sequence is TGTGCCAGCAGTCCCAGGGGGCGCGACACCGGGGAGCTGTTTTTT. Translated, it gives CASSPRGRDTGELFF. The chain combines TRBV4-2 with TRBJ2-2; TRBD1 matches 8 bases. The germline gives CDR1 LGHNA, CDR2 YNFKEQ. Trimming cost V 6 bases and J 3 bases; bases outside gene matches: 6. The CDR3 runs to 15 residues.

This chain uses TRBV11-3 with TRBJ1-3; D is uncertain. The germline V and J ends were trimmed by 4 bases and 0 bases, with 7 bases remaining between them. CDR3 size: 14 residues. The germline gives CDR1 SGHNT, CDR2 YENEEA. The CDR3 DNA sequence: TGTGCCAGCAGCTCTACTCCCTCTGGAAACACCATATATTTT. Translated, it gives CASSSTPSGNTIYF.

The chain couples TRBV7-2 to TRBJ2-7; 8 positions agree with TRBD2. The germline V gene encodes CDR1 SGHTA and CDR2 FQGNSA. The CDR3 has 15 residues. V gave up 5 bases and J gave up 0 bases; unmatched junction bases: 6. The CDR3 sequence is CASSPLGLVSYEQYF. Here the CDR3 DNA reads TGTGCCAGCAGCCCCCTGGGACTAGTCTCCTACGAGCAGTACTTC.

V and J are TRBV18 and TRBJ2-1, with 7 bases that match TRBD2. The trim removed 1 base at V and 2 bases at J, leaving 2 bases unmatched. CDR1 is KGHSH, CDR2 LQKENI, per germline. This CDR3 contains 15 residues. The CDR3 sequence: CASSPQRGPYNEQFF. The DNA for the CDR3 is TGTGCCAGCTCACCACAGCGGGGACCCTACAATGAGCAGTTCTTC.

The J gene is TRBJ1-5, the V gene TRBV6-5, with a weak D call TRBD1 (5 bases). CDR3 length: 13 amino acids. CDR1 is MNHEY and CDR2 is SVGAGI in the germline V gene. Trimming took 6 bases from V and 5 from J, leaving 11 bases between them. CDR3 amino acids: CASSRQSDQPQHF. The CDR3, as DNA: TGTGCCAGCAGCAGACAGTCGGATCAGCCCCAGCATTTT.

This rearrangement joins TRBV3-1 (or the pseudogene TRBV3-2) to TRBJ2-1; perhaps TRBD1 as D (5 bases). CDR1 and CDR2 (germline): LGHDT, YNNKEL (reference sequence). The germline V and J ends were trimmed by 1 base and 9 bases, with 7 bases remaining between them. The CDR3 is made up of 12 amino acids. The CDR3 nucleotides read TGTGCCAGCAGCCAAGCCCAGGGTGAGCAGTTCTTC. As protein: CASSQAQGEQFF.

The J gene is TRBJ1-3, the V gene TRBV18; D call uncertain. The CDR3 spans 15 residues. V was shortened by 6 bases and J by 0 bases, with 12 bases between the two germline ends. Germline CDR1 is KGHSH and CDR2 is LQKENI. The CDR3 bases are TGTGCCAGCTCCCAACAAAAGTCCTCTGGAAACACCATATATTTT. Protein product: CASSQQKSSGNTIYF. The whole variable domain, filled in from reference TRBV18 and TRBJ1-3, reads NAGVMQNPRHLVRRRGQEARLRCSPMKGHSHVYWYRQLPEEGLKFMVYLQKENIIDESGMPKERFSAEFPKEGPSILRIQQVVRGDSAAYFCASSQQKSSGNTIYFGEGSWLTVV.

The V call is TRBV18, the J call TRBJ2-1; a weak D match, TRBD2 (6 bases). Trimming took 3 bases from V and 6 from J, leaving 15 bases between them. This CDR3 has 15 residues. CDR1 and CDR2 from the germline V gene are KGHSH and LQKENI. The CDR3 DNA follows: TGTGCCAGCTCACCCCCGGGAGAGGGGAGCAATGAGCAGTTCTTC. It encodes CASSPPGEGSNEQFF.

This clone was counted only a few times. The chain recombines TRBV5-1 with TRBJ2-5; 9 nucleotides agree with TRBD1. The CDR3 consists of 16 residues. The germline gives CDR1 SGHRS, CDR2 YFSETQ. Trimming cost V 0 bases and J 4 bases; bases outside gene matches: 7. Here the CDR3 reads CASSLALQGATETQYF. As DNA, the CDR3 is TGCGCCAGCAGCTTGGCCTTACAGGGGGCCACAGAGACCCAGTACTTC. Variable domain in full (rest from reference TRBV5-1 and TRBJ2-5): KAGVTQTPRYLIKTRGQQVTLSCSPISGHRSVSWYQQTPGQGLQFLFEYFSETQRNKGNFPGRFSGRQFSNSRSEMNVSTLELGDSALYLCASSLALQGATETQYFGPGTRLLVL.

This chain uses TRBV9 with TRBJ2-2; 8 bases are a match to TRBD2. The CDR3 is made up of 16 amino acids. The V gene end was trimmed by 4 bases and the J gene end by 0 bases; junction bases not matched to a gene: 5. From germline, CDR1 is SGDLS and CDR2 YYNGEE. CDR3 sequence: CASSPQAGANTGELFF. DNA of the CDR3: TGTGCCAGCAGCCCCCAAGCGGGAGCGAACACCGGGGAGCTGTTTTTT.

This sequence joins TRBV6-2 or TRBV6-3 and TRBJ1-2; D gene ambiguous. The germline gives CDR1 MNHEY, CDR2 SVGEGT. V was clipped by 5 bases and J by 0 bases, with 7 bases between them. The CDR3 is 13 amino acids. The CDR3 loop reads CASSLPSNYGYTF. The CDR3 coding sequence is TGTGCCAGCAGTCTACCCTCTAACTATGGCTACACCTTC.